The 11 T cell receptor beta chains listed next were all sequenced from one sample in a study of T-cell reconstitution after alpha-beta-depleted transplantation in children. The TCRbeta library was prepared with unique molecular identifiers. TCRdb independently ran MiXCR on the PCR reads; one entry per CDR3 protein. The data show around 400,000 distinct CDR3 sequences, with about a fifth seen just once and 3.8% held by the top ten. The sequencing used PBMCs from the stem cell graft donor, collected from the stem cell graft. These receptor sequences come from a human donor who donated a stem cell graft to a child with acute myeloid leukemia.

The chain uses TRBV6-5 and TRBJ2-2; the match to TRBD1 covers 10 bases. Unmatched junction bases numbered 4, after V lost 4 bases and J lost 5 bases. Looked up from germline, CDR1 is MNHEY and CDR2 is SVGAGI. This CDR3 is built from 15 residues. The CDR3 sequence: CASSSGTGVTGELFF. The CDR3 nucleotides are TGTGCCAGCAGTTCCGGGACAGGGGTGACCGGGGAGCTGTTTTTT.

This clonotype was recorded a few times. The chain uses TRBV29-1 and TRBJ2-1, with TRBD2 as a possible D gene (6 bases). V lost 3 bases and J 0 bases, leaving 12 bases between the germline ends. Germline CDR1 SQVTM, CDR2 ANQGSEA. The length of the CDR3 is 15 residues. CDR3 amino acids: CSVERGASSYNEQFF. For the CDR3, the DNA is TGCAGCGTTGAGCGCGGGGCGAGCTCCTACAATGAGCAGTTCTTC.

As DNA, the CDR3 is TGCGCCAGCAGCTACGGACAGTCCTCCTACAATGAGCAGTTCTTC. Its protein is CASSYGQSSYNEQFF. The chain combines TRBV5-1 with TRBJ2-1, with a possible D match to TRBD1 (6 bases). The germline V gene encodes CDR1 SGHRS and CDR2 YFSETQ. The CDR3 has 15 amino acids. Trimming stripped 3 bases from V and 0 bases from J, with 10 bases between.

The rearrangement links TRBV5-1 to TRBJ2-1; D is possibly TRBD2 (5 bases). Trimming stripped 3 bases from V and 4 bases from J, with 17 bases between. Germline V CDR1 and CDR2: SGHRS, YFSETQ. The CDR3 has 16 residues. CDR3 region: CASSSNSLASYNEQFF. The DNA for the CDR3 is TGCGCCAGCAGCTCCAATAGCCTAGCTAGTTACAATGAGCAGTTCTTC.

This clonotype has at least ten counts. This chain joins TRBV4-2 and TRBJ2-5; 11 bases match TRBD2. CDR1 and CDR2 from the germline V gene are LGHNA and YNFKEQ. V trimming: 4 bases; J trimming: 4 bases; junction bases outside the gene matches: 8. The CDR3 is 16 residues long. Written as DNA, the CDR3 is TGTGCCAGCAGCCTGCCCGGGACTAGCGGTGGAGAGACCCAGTACTTC. It is translated as CASSLPGTSGGETQYF.

This clonotype was seen at least ten times. The chain combines TRBV20-1 with TRBJ2-6; 7 bases fit TRBD1. Germline-derived CDR1 and CDR2 are DFQATT and SNEGSKA (reference sequence). The CDR3 contains 17 residues. Germline trimming cut 0 bases from V and 0 bases from J; bases unmatched to any gene: 5. CDR3 DNA: TGCAGTGCTAGAGATTGGGACAGCCACTCTGGGGCCAACGTCCTGACTTTC. The encoded protein is CSARDWDSHSGANVLTF.

This clonotype has just a few counts. J is TRBJ2-3 and V is TRBV20-1, with a tentative D call TRBD1 (6 bases). The V end lost 5 bases, the J end lost 1 base, and 10 bases lay between the germline ends. Germline V CDR1 and CDR2: DFQATT, SNEGSKA (reference sequence). The CDR3 covers 13 residues. The CDR3: CSAQGFGTDTQYF. The CDR3 DNA reads as TGCAGTGCTCAGGGGTTTGGCACAGATACGCAGTATTTT.

The sample holds many counts of this clonotype. V usage is TRBV7-8 and J usage is TRBJ2-3, with D perhaps TRBD2 (6 bases). V was cut by 8 bases and J by 3 bases, with 6 bases left in between. Germline CDR1 and CDR2: SGHVS and FQNEAQ. The CDR3 contains 11 residues. CDR3 DNA: TGTGCCAGCCGGGAGACAGATACGCAGTATTTT. It translates to CASRETDTQYF.

In this sample, this clonotype turned up a few times. This chain uses TRBV12-3 or TRBV12-4 with TRBJ2-3, with D uncertain. This CDR3 has 12 residues. The V gene lost 6 bases and the J gene lost 4 bases, with 8 bases spanning the gap. CDR3 bases: TGTGCCAGCAGCCGAGAAGCAGATACGCAGTATTTT. This codes for CASSREADTQYF.

This clonotype was counted only a few times. The chain links TRBV3-1 to TRBJ2-1; maybe TRBD2 (6 bases). With 3 bases removed from V and 15 bases from J, the gap between germline ends came to 15 bases. CDR3 length: 12 amino acids. Germline V gene sequence: CDR1 LGHDT, CDR2 YNNKEL (reference sequence). The CDR3 DNA is TGTGCCAGCAGCCATAGGGGCAGGAGGGGGTTCTTC. Translating gives CASSHRGRRGFF.

This clonotype came up many times. The chain carries TRBV5-1 and TRBJ2-7; 7 positions match TRBD2. Germline values: CDR1 SGHRS, CDR2 YFSETQ. The CDR3 spans 13 residues. Trimming at V came to 2 bases and at J to 3 bases, leaving 2 bases not matched to a gene. The CDR3 spells CASSLAGNYEQYF. The DNA of the CDR3 is TGCGCCAGCAGCTTAGCGGGGAACTACGAGCAGTACTTC.